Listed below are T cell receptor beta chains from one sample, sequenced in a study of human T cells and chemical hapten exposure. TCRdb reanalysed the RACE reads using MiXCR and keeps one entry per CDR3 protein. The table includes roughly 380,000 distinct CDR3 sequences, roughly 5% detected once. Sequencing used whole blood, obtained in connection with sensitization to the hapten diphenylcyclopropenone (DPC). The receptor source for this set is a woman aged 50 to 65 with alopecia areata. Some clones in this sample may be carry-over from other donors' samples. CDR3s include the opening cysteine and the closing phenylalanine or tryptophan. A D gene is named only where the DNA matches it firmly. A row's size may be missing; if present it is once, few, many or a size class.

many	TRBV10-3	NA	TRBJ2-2	TGTGCCATCCAGGGGTCCGGGGAGCTGTTTTTT	CAIQGSGELFF
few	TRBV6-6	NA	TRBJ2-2	TGTGCCAGTACCGGGGGCGCGAACACCGGGGAGCTGTTTTTT	CASTGGANTGELFF
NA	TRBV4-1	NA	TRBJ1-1	TGCGCCAGCAGCCGCCTACCTATCGAGGAAGCTTTCTTT	CASSRLPIEEAFF
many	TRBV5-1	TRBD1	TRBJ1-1	TGCGCCAGCAGAGGAGACAGGGAGAACACTGAAGCTTTCTTT	CASRGDRENTEAFF
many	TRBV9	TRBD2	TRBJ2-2	TGTGCCAGCAGCCCCGGCGGGTTTGCTAGCGGGGGGGATAGCAACACCGGGGAGCTGTTTTTT	CASSPGGFASGGDSNTGELFF
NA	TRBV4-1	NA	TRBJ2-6	TGCGCCAGCAGCCAAGATTTAGTCAACTCTGGGGCCAACGTCCTGACTTTC	CASSQDLVNSGANVLTF
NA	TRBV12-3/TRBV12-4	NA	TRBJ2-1	TGTGCCAGCAGTTACGGACAGCGGCAGTTCTTC	CASSYGQRQFF
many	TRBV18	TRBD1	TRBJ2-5	TGTGCCAGCTCACGTGACAGGGCCGAGCAAGAGACCCAGTACTTC	CASSRDRAEQETQYF
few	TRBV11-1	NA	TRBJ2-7	TGTGCCAGCAGCCCAGATAACACAGATTTATACGAGCAGTACTTC	CASSPDNTDLYEQYF
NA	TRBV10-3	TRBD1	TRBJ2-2	TGTGCCATCAGAGAGACAGGGACGAACACCGGGGAGCTGTTTTTT	CAIRETGTNTGELFF
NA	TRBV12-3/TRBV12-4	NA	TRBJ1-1	TGTGCCAGCAGTTTCTTGGACAGCACTGAAGCTTTCTTT	CASSFLDSTEAFF
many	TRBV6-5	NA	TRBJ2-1	TGTGCCACCAAACAGGTCCCTTCCTACAATGAGCAGTTCTTC	CATKQVPSYNEQFF
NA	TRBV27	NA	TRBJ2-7	TGTGCCAGCAGTCCCCGGGCCCACTACGAGCAGTACTTC	CASSPRAHYEQYF
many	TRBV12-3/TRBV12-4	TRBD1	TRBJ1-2	TGTGCCAGCAGTTTAGGGTCGGGACAGTATAACTATGGCTACACCTTC	CASSLGSGQYNYGYTF
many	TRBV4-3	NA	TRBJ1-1	TGCGCCAGCAGCCAAGATTGGCAGGGTAGCACTGAAGCTTTCTTT	CASSQDWQGSTEAFF
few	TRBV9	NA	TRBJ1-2	TGTGCCAGCAGCGTAGCTACCGGCGCAAGCTATGGCTACACCTTC	CASSVATGASYGYTF
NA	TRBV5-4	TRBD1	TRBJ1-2	TGTGCCAGCAGGTTGGGACAGGGGGACTATGGCTACACCTTC	CASRLGQGDYGYTF
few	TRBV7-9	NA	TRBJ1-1	TGTGCCAGCAGCCCGCCGTGGTTTTTGACTGAAGCTTTCTTT	CASSPPWFLTEAFF
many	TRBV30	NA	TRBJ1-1	TGTGCCTGGGGACTAAGCGTGGCTTTCTTT	CAWGLSVAFF
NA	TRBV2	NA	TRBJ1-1	TGTGCCATATGGACAGAGAACACTGAAGCTTTCTTT	CAIWTENTEAFF
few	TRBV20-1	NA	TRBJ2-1	TGCAGTGCTCCCGCACTGGGGTCCTACAATGAGCAGTTCTTC	CSAPALGSYNEQFF
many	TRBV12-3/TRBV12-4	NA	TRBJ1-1	TGTGCCAGCAGACCGACAGTGAACACTGAAGCTTTCTTT	CASRPTVNTEAFF
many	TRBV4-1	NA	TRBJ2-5	TGCGCCAGCAGCCAAGTTGGGACCCCAAGGGAGACCCAGTACTTC	CASSQVGTPRETQYF
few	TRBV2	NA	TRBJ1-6	TGTGCCAGCACCTATAATTCACCCCTCCACTTT	CASTYNSPLHF
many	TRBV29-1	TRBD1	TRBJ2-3	TGCAGCGTGCCGGGGACAGGGACAGATACGCAGTATTTT	CSVPGTGTDTQYF
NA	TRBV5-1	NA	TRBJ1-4	TGCGCCAGCAGCCCAGGGGTTTCAGCTAATGAAAAACTGTTTTTT	CASSPGVSANEKLFF
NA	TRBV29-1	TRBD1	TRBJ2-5	TGCAGCGTCGATGACAGGGTCGAGACCCAGTACTTC	CSVDDRVETQYF
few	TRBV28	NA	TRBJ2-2	TGTGCCGTTAGCGATAGTAACACCGGGGAGCTGTTTTTT	CAVSDSNTGELFF
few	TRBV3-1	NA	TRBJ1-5	TGTGCCAGCAGCCAAGATGGGGGGTCGCGACAGCCCCAGCATTTT	CASSQDGGSRQPQHF
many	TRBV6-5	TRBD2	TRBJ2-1	TGTGCCAGCAGTGGCGGACTAGCGGGGGGCTCCTACAATGAGCAGTTCTTC	CASSGGLAGGSYNEQFF
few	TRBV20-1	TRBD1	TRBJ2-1	TGCAGTGCGTTAACAGGGGGCCCCACCTACAATGAGCAGTTCTTC	CSALTGGPTYNEQFF
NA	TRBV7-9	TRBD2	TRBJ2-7	TGTGCCAGCAGCTGGACTAGCGGGAACTCCTACGAGCAGTACTTC	CASSWTSGNSYEQYF
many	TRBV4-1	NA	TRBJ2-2	TGCGCCAGCAGCCAAGTGGTAGCGCTGAAAGGCGGGGAGCTGTTTTTT	CASSQVVALKGGELFF
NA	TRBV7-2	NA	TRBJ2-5	TGTGCCAGCAGCTTTCGCTCGGGACTGGAAGAGACCCAGTACTTC	CASSFRSGLEETQYF
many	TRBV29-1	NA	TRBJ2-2	TGCAGCGTTGGAGCAACCGGGGAGCTGTTTTTT	CSVGATGELFF
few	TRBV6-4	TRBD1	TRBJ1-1	TGTGCCAGCAGTGACACAGGGGGCGCAGGGGATAAAGCTTTCTTT	CASSDTGGAGDKAFF
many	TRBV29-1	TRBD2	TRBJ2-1	TGCAGCGTTGAAGATGGGGCGGGAGACGATGAGCAGTTCTTC	CSVEDGAGDDEQFF
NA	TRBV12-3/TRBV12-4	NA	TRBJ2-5	TGTGCCAGCAGTTTTGACCGGGGTCCGGAGACCCAGTACTTC	CASSFDRGPETQYF
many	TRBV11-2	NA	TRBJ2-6	TGTGCCAGCAGTGTCATCAGGGCTTCTGGGGCCAACGTCCTGACTTTC	CASSVIRASGANVLTF
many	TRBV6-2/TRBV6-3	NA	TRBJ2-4	TGTGCCAGCAGTTATCTCAGCCAAAACATTCAGTACTTC	CASSYLSQNIQYF
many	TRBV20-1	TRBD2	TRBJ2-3	TGCAGTGCTAGAGGGGACTACTCTGATACGCAGTATTTT	CSARGDYSDTQYF
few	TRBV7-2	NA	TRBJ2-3	TGTGCCAGCAGCACCCCTCCTGGGGCGAGGACAGATACGCAGTATTTT	CASSTPPGARTDTQYF
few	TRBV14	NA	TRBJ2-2	TGTGCCAGCAGCACCGCCGCGGGGACCGGGGAGCTGTTTTTT	CASSTAAGTGELFF
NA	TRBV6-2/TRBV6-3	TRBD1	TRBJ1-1	TGTGCCAGCAGTTACGGGGACAGAATGAACACTGAAGCTTTCTTT	CASSYGDRMNTEAFF
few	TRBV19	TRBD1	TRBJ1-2	TGTGCCAGTAGCGCCTTACCCGGGGGACAGGAGGCCCCTAACTATGGCTACACCTTC	CASSALPGGQEAPNYGYTF
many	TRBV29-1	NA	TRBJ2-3	TGCAGCGTTGAAACCCCGGACTGGTACACAGATACGCAGTATTTT	CSVETPDWYTDTQYF
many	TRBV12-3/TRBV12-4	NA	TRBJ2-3	TGTGCCAGCAGTGAAATCGCAGATACGCAGTATTTT	CASSEIADTQYF
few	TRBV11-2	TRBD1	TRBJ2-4	TGTGCCAGCACCAAGGACAGGGATAGCCTTCAGTACTTC	CASTKDRDSLQYF
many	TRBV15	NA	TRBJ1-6	TGTGCCACCAGCAGAGGCGGATTGGAAGCCTATAATTCACCCCTCCACTTT	CATSRGGLEAYNSPLHF
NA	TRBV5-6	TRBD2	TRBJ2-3	TGTGCCAGCAGCTTGAAATTCCGCTCTAGCGGGGGGGATACGCAGTATTTT	CASSLKFRSSGGDTQYF
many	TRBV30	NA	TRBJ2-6	TGTGCCTGGAGTTCCGGAGCTGGGGCCAACGTCCTGACTTTC	CAWSSGAGANVLTF
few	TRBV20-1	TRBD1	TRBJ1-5	TGCAGTGCTAGAGATCGCCCTGAAACAGACAGGGGACACAATCAGCCCCAGCATTTT	CSARDRPETDRGHNQPQHF
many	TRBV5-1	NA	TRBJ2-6	TGCGCCAGCAGCTTAAACACTGGGGCCAACGTCCTGACTTTC	CASSLNTGANVLTF